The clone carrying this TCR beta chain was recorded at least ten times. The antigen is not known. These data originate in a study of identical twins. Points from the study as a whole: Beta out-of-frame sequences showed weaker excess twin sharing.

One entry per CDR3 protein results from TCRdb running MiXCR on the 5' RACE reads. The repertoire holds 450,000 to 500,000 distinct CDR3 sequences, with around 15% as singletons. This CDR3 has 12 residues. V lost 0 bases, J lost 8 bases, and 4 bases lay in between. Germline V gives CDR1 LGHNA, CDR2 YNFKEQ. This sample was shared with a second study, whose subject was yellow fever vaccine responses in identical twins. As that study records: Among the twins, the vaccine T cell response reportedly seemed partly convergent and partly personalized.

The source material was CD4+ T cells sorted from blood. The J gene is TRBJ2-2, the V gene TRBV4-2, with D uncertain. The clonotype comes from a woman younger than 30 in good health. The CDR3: CASSQERGELFF. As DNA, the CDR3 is TGTGCCAGCAGCCAAGAAAGGGGGGAGCTGTTTTTT.